These 13 T cell receptor beta chains share one sample of origin, sequenced in a study of cytomegalovirus exposure and HLA in healthy donors. Researchers ran the PCR with 60 Vbeta and 13 Jbeta primers. Sequencing was performed with immunoSEQ multiplex PCR; in TCRdb, only in-frame clones are kept and a portion is missing. This sample has under 150,000 clones; 65% to 90% occur once, and the top ten carry about 1.2%. The sample was PBMCs. Every receptor here comes from a girl between 2 and 10 years old in good health and CMV-seronegative.

The chain has TRBV7-6 and TRBJ2-1; 14 bases align to TRBD2. Germline V gene data show CDR1 as SGHVS and CDR2 as FNYEAQ. V shed 1 base and J 10 bases; nucleotides not matched to a gene: 15. This CDR3 region has 19 residues. The CDR3 DNA reads TGTGCCAGCAGCTTAGTAGGGACTAGCGGGGGCCCCGCTAAAGCGGAGCAGTTCTTC. Translation: CASSLVGTSGGPAKAEQFF.

As to this clone: Different DNA sequences within this sample yield the same CDR3. The chain has TRBV2 and TRBJ2-7; D is possibly TRBD2 (5 bases). Germline CDR1 SNHLY, CDR2 FYNNEI. V lost 6 bases and J lost 0, with 15 bases in between. The CDR3 runs to 15 residues. The CDR3 protein is CASRVDSSSSYEQYF. CDR3 nucleotide sequence: TGTGCCAGCAGGGTGGACTCGTCCAGCTCCTACGAGCAGTACTTC.

The DNA for the CDR3 is TGTGCCAGCAGTGAGGACAGCCGAGCTAACTATGGCTACACCTTC. Translated, it gives CASSEDSRANYGYTF. The rearrangement joins TRBV6-1 to TRBJ1-2; D possibly corresponds to TRBD1 (6 bases). Trimming took off 3 bases at V and 0 bases at J, with 11 bases between the two ends. This CDR3 is 15 amino acids long. The germline V gene encodes CDR1 MNHNS and CDR2 SASEGT.

The chain employs TRBV5-1 and TRBJ2-7; TRBD1 matches at 7 bases. In germline, CDR1 is SGHRS, CDR2 YFSETQ. With 4 bases clipped from V and 3 bases from J, the junction kept 7 bases outside the gene matches. The CDR3 length is 14 residues. The CDR3 nucleotides are TGCGCCAGCAGCCAAGGACAGGAATTCTACGAGCAGTACTTC. Residues: CASSQGQEFYEQYF.

J is TRBJ1-1 and V is TRBV27, with TRBD1 identical over 7 bases. The CDR3 runs 16 residues. Trimming took 5 bases from V and 5 from J; bases not matched to a gene: 14. Germline CDR1 reads MNHEY; CDR2 reads SMNVEV (reference sequence). CDR3 bases: TGTGCCAGCAGTACCCGAAACAGGGGTACTTTTACTGAAGCTTTCTTT. This translates into CASSTRNRGTFTEAFF.

This chain connects TRBV25-1 to TRBJ1-3, with a tentative D call TRBD1 (5 bases). Germline CDR1 and CDR2: MGHDK and SYGVNS. This CDR3 contains 18 residues. Trimming cost V 4 bases and J 0 bases, with 19 bases left between them. The CDR3 is CASSASPGDQVSGNTIYF. Written as DNA, the CDR3 is TGTGCCAGCAGTGCCTCCCCGGGGGACCAAGTCTCTGGAAACACCATATATTTT.

The chain is built from TRBV25-1 and TRBJ2-3; D not resolved. Between the trimmed V and J ends, which lost 4 bases and 2 bases, there was a span of 4 bases. The CDR3 has 12 residues. In germline, CDR1 is MGHDK, CDR2 SYGVNS. The CDR3 spells CASSGYTDTQYF. The CDR3 DNA sequence: TGTGCCAGCAGTGGTTACACAGATACGCAGTATTTT.

The chain joins TRBV19 to TRBJ1-1; D perhaps matches TRBD1 (6 bases). The CDR3 covers 14 residues. Per the germline V gene, CDR1 is LNHDA and CDR2 is SQIVND (reference sequence). The germline V and J ends were trimmed by 3 bases and 3 bases, with 11 bases remaining between them. CDR3 in DNA: TGTGCCAGTAGTATCAGGGGATTCGACACTGAAGCTTTCTTT. Encoded protein: CASSIRGFDTEAFF.

The V gene is TRBV21-1, the J gene TRBJ2-7; whether TRBD1, the table's D call, matches the DNA was not checked. TRBV21-1 is termed a pseudogene. The CDR3 totals 16 residues. As DNA, the CDR3 is TGTGCCAGCAGCAAAATACACAGGGGATCGTCCTACGAGCAGTACTTC. This codes for CASSKIHRGSSYEQYF.

The V call is TRBV19, the J call TRBJ2-7; possible D gene TRBD2, 5 bases. Germline-derived CDR1 and CDR2 are LNHDA and SQIVND (reference sequence). V was pared by 10 bases and J by 1 base, with 23 bases between. The CDR3 covers 16 residues. In DNA, the CDR3 is TGTGCCATCCCGCCGACCGGGGTGGATCCGTCCTACGAGCAGTACTTC. This encodes CAIPPTGVDPSYEQYF. The full variable domain, with the rest looked up from reference TRBV19 and TRBJ2-7, is DGGITQSPKYLFRKEGQNVTLSCEQNLNHDAMYWYRQDPGQGLRLIYYSQIVNDFQKGDIAEGYSVSREKKESFPLTVTSAQKNPTAFYLCAIPPTGVDPSYEQYFGPGTRLTVT.

The chain's CDR3 is CASSPIGGPIYEQYF. CDR3 bases: TGTGCCAGCTCACCCATTGGCGGGCCCATCTACGAGCAGTACTTC. The gene calls are TRBV18 and TRBJ2-7, with D tentatively TRBD2 (5 bases). CDR3 length: 15 amino acids. V lost 3 bases and J 3 bases, leaving 15 bases between the germline ends. Germline-derived CDR1 and CDR2 are KGHSH and LQKENI.

The chain is built from TRBV28 and TRBJ2-2; 7 positions agree with TRBD2. Unmatched junction bases numbered 7, after V lost 2 bases and J lost 4 bases. Germline V gene sequence: CDR1 MDHEN, CDR2 SYDVKM. The CDR3 runs to 16 residues. The CDR3, as DNA: TGTGCCAGCAGTTTAAGCCTAGCGGTGGGCACCGGGGAGCTGTTTTTT. This sequence encodes CASSLSLAVGTGELFF.

The chain recombines TRBV5-1 with TRBJ2-7; the D gene is possibly TRBD2 (7 bases). The ends were cut back, 2 bases at V and 2 bases at J, with 14 bases in the middle. The CDR3 length is 15 residues. Germline V gives CDR1 SGHRS, CDR2 YFSETQ. Here the CDR3 reads CASSFREGGPYEQYF. In DNA, the CDR3 is TGCGCCAGCAGCTTCAGGGAGGGGGGGCCCTACGAGCAGTACTTC.